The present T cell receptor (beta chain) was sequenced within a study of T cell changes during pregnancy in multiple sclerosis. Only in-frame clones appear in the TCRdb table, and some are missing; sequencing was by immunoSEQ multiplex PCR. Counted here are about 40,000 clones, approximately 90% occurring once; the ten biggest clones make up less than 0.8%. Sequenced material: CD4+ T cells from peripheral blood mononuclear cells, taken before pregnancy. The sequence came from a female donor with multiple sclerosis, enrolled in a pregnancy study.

This CDR3 reads CASSLGDTYNEQFF. CDR3 bases: TGTGCCAGCAGCTTAGGGGACACATACAATGAGCAGTTCTTC. The chain combines TRBV7-9 with TRBJ2-1; maybe TRBD1 (6 bases). The CDR3 is made up of 14 amino acids. V lost 1 base to trimming and J lost 4 bases, with 8 bases between them. The germline CDR1 and CDR2 sequences are SEHNR and FQNEAQ (reference sequence).